Below, 17 T cell receptor beta chains from the same sample are listed, as sequenced in a study of siplizumab effects on memory and regulatory T cells. TCRdb keeps only in-frame clones here, not all; method: immunoSEQ multiplex PCR. The sample has about 100,000 clones; 85% to 95% are singletons. Sample: non-Treg CD4+ T cells sorted from blood. These receptor sequences come from a human donor in good health.

This sequence joins TRBV6-1 and TRBJ2-7; D is perhaps TRBD1 (6 bases). Trimming shortened V by 5 bases and J by 1 base, and 9 bases separated the two germline ends. This CDR3 is built from 13 residues. Germline lookup yields CDR1 MNHNS and CDR2 SASEGT. The CDR3 protein is CASSLDRSYEQYF. CDR3 DNA sequence: TGTGCCAGCAGTTTGGACAGATCCTACGAGCAGTACTTC.

The J gene is TRBJ2-7, the V gene TRBV4-1; 12 positions match TRBD2. The CDR3 runs 19 residues. V lost 2 bases and J lost 2; bases outside the gene matches: 13. Germline V CDR1 and CDR2: MGHRA, YSYEKL. The CDR3 here is CASSQIFASGGAWTYEQYF. The CDR3 coding sequence is TGCGCCAGCAGCCAAATTTTTGCTAGCGGGGGGGCTTGGACCTACGAGCAGTACTTC.

The chain links TRBV5-6 to TRBJ2-7; D is ambiguous. Trimming pared 0 bases from V and 4 bases from J, leaving 8 bases between. This CDR3 region has 13 residues. In germline, CDR1 is SGHDT, CDR2 YYEEEE. CDR3 in DNA: TGTGCCAGCAGCTTGGGTATGGGTTACGAGCAGTACTTC. Protein product: CASSLGMGYEQYF.

The CDR3 DNA sequence: TGTGCCAGCAGTATAATGACCGGGGGCTCGGAAAAACTGTTTTTT. This sequence encodes CASSIMTGGSEKLFF. V gene TRBV28 combines with J gene TRBJ1-4; possible D gene TRBD1, 6 bases. From germline, CDR1 is MDHEN and CDR2 SYDVKM. Trimming left V 5 bases short and J 8 bases short, with 18 bases between. The CDR3 consists of 15 residues.

The chain uses TRBV9 and TRBJ2-7; 9 bases map to TRBD1. CDR3 length: 15 amino acids. The germline CDR1 and CDR2 sequences are SGDLS and YYNGEE. J was trimmed by 6 bases and V by 5 bases; bases with no gene match: 12. CDR3 DNA: TGTGCCAGCAGTTCAGGCGGGACAGGGACTTCCGAGCAGTACTTC. This sequence encodes CASSSGGTGTSEQYF.

This clone was seen just once. The chain combines TRBV7-3 with TRBJ2-7; a possible D gene is TRBD1 (5 bases). The CDR3 loop spans 15 amino acids. Germline CDR1 and CDR2: SGHTA and FQGTGA. V was pared by 1 base and J by 4 bases, with 14 bases between. The CDR3 nucleotides read TGTGCCAGCAGCTTAAAGGGTGGGGCTCCTTACGAGCAGTACTTC. As protein: CASSLKGGAPYEQYF.

CDR3 sequence: CSVKGTGELFF. As DNA, the CDR3 is TGCAGCGTTAAGGGAACCGGGGAGCTGTTTTTT. The chain couples TRBV29-1 to TRBJ2-2, with D unresolved. Germline lookup yields CDR1 SQVTM and CDR2 ANQGSEA. The CDR3 has 11 residues. Trimming shortened V by 5 bases and J by 5 bases, and 6 bases separated the two germline ends.

The V gene is TRBV9, the J gene TRBJ2-1, with 10 bases that match TRBD1. Germline CDR1 is SGDLS and CDR2 is YYNGEE. V lost 4 bases to trimming and J lost 4 bases; unmatched junction nucleotides: 8. The CDR3 covers 16 residues. This CDR3 reads CASSLRTGGMYNEQFF. The CDR3 DNA reads as TGTGCCAGCAGCCTCCGGACAGGGGGTATGTACAATGAGCAGTTCTTC.

This chain joins TRBV7-9 and TRBJ2-1; 8 positions match TRBD1. After removal of 6 bases from V and 12 bases from J, the junction contained 16 bases not matched to a gene. The germline V gene encodes CDR1 SEHNR and CDR2 FQNEAQ (reference sequence). CDR3 size: 15 residues. This CDR3 reads CASRDGQGISQAQFF. CDR3 nucleotides: TGTGCCAGCAGGGATGGACAGGGTATTTCCCAAGCGCAGTTCTTC. Drawing the rest from reference TRBV7-9 and TRBJ2-1, the complete variable domain is DTGVSQNPRHKITKRGQNVTFRCDPISEHNRLYWYRQTLGQGPEFLTYFQNEAQLEKSRLLSDRFSAERPKGSFSTLEIQRTEQGDSAMYLCASRDGQGISQAQFFGPGTRLTVL.

The chain recombines TRBV27 with TRBJ2-2; TRBD1 agrees at 7 bases. Trimming took 5 bases from V and 4 from J; bases not matched to a gene: 4. CDR1 and CDR2 from the germline V gene are MNHEY and SMNVEV (reference sequence). CDR3 length: 14 amino acids. The CDR3 coding sequence is TGTGCCAGCAGTCGCAGGGACAGCACCGGGGAGCTGTTTTTT. Its protein is CASSRRDSTGELFF.

The chain links TRBV10-1 to TRBJ1-5; no reliable D call. V lost 6 bases and J lost 5, with 14 bases in between. The CDR3 consists of 14 residues. In germline, CDR1 is WNHNN, CDR2 SYGVQD (reference sequence). The CDR3 nucleotides are TGCGCCAGCAGGGACCGGAGACCTTATCAGCCCCAGCATTTT. Translation gives CASRDRRPYQPQHF.

J is TRBJ1-6 and V is TRBV6-5; possible D gene TRBD1, 5 bases. Germline loops: CDR1 MNHEY, CDR2 SVGAGI. This CDR3 comprises 15 residues. Trimming removed 8 bases at V and 7 bases at J, with 18 bases between. The CDR3 nucleotides read TGTGCCAGCCACCGACAGATGGGATTAAATTCACCCCTCCACTTT. It codes for CASHRQMGLNSPLHF.

This chain joins TRBV11-2 and TRBJ1-4; TRBD1 matches 8 bases. The germline CDR1 and CDR2 sequences are SGHAT and FQNNGV. This CDR3 contains 15 residues. The V gene end was trimmed by 5 bases and the J gene end by 8 bases; junction bases not matched to a gene: 10. The CDR3: CASSHAQGAVEKLFF. The CDR3 bases are TGTGCCAGCAGCCATGCGCAGGGGGCAGTGGAAAAACTGTTTTTT.

The J gene is TRBJ2-5, the V gene TRBV11-3, with D perhaps being TRBD1 or TRBD2 (5 bases each). CDR1 and CDR2 (germline): SGHNT, YENEEA. V lost 1 base, J lost 3 bases, and 12 bases lay in between. The CDR3 extends over 15 amino acids. This CDR3 reads CASSLASRDEETQYF. CDR3 DNA: TGTGCCAGCAGCTTAGCTTCCCGGGACGAAGAGACCCAGTACTTC.

The V call is TRBV28, the J call TRBJ2-7; D gene uncertain. CDR3 length: 12 amino acids. The germline V gene has CDR1 MDHEN and CDR2 SYDVKM. V lost 7 bases and J lost 3, with 10 bases in between. CDR3 nucleotide sequence: TGTGCCAGCAAGGGCAGCGTCTACGAGCAGTACTTC. Translated: CASKGSVYEQYF.

The chain is built from TRBV18 and TRBJ1-2; TRBD1 is a possible D gene (6 bases). Germline V gives CDR1 KGHSH, CDR2 LQKENI. The CDR3 consists of 19 residues. Trimming left V 4 bases short and J 4 bases short, with 28 bases between. The CDR3 loop is CASSRSIVEGGQHGYGYTF. DNA of the CDR3: TGTGCCAGCTCACGATCAATCGTGGAGGGGGGTCAACATGGCTATGGCTACACCTTC.

The chain carries TRBV2 and TRBJ2-4, with 9 bases aligning to TRBD1. Germline V CDR1 and CDR2: SNHLY, FYNNEI. J lost 0 bases, V lost 6 bases, and 9 bases had no gene match. This CDR3 is built from 17 residues. CDR3 amino acids: CASSYPRGQGAKNIQYF. Here the CDR3 DNA reads TGTGCCAGCAGCTACCCCCGGGGACAGGGAGCCAAAAACATTCAGTACTTC.